These 31 T cell receptor beta chains were all obtained from the same sample, sequenced in a study of blood T cell repertoires in COVID-19. Assay: immunoSEQ multiplex PCR; the TCRdb copy retains only in-frame clones and omits some. The table lists 350,000 to 550,000 clones, roughly 85% of them singletons, with about 2% in the top ten. Sequencing was performed on PBMCs or T cells enriched from blood (not recorded which). These receptors all come from a young woman with acute COVID-19.

The chain links TRBV4-1 to TRBJ2-1, with 11 bases identical to TRBD2. The CDR3 spans 18 residues. Germline CDR1 MGHRA, CDR2 YSYEKL. The junction had 13 bases not matched to a gene; V was cut back by 0 bases and J by 9 bases. The CDR3 protein is CASSQEPLTSGSVSEQFF. In nucleotides, the CDR3 is TGCGCCAGCAGCCAAGAACCTCTCACTAGCGGGAGTGTGAGTGAGCAGTTCTTC.

On this clone itself: Mismatch with germline at one junction end may stem from a read error. The genes are TRBV24-1 and TRBJ2-1; 7 bases line up with TRBD1. CDR1 and CDR2 (germline): KGHDR, SFDVKD. This CDR3 has 14 amino acids. The DNA of the CDR3 is TGTGCCACCAGTCGACAGGGTTCCTATAATGAGCAGTTCTTC. It codes for CATSRQGSYNEQFF.

The V call is TRBV3-1 (or the pseudogene TRBV3-2), the J call TRBJ1-1, with TRBD1 identical over 9 bases. Losses at the gene ends were 7 bases for V and 1 base for J; bases not matched to a gene: 7. Per the germline V gene, CDR1 is LGHDT and CDR2 is YNNKEL (reference sequence). The CDR3 runs to 15 residues. CDR3 coding DNA: TGTGCCAGCAAGAAACAGGGGGCCAAGAACACTGAAGCTTTCTTT. It specifies CASKKQGAKNTEAFF.

V is TRBV2 and J is TRBJ2-1, with 8 bases matching TRBD2. Germline V gene data show CDR1 as SNHLY and CDR2 as FYNNEI. V dropped 6 bases and J dropped 9; count of bases not matched to a gene: 13. The CDR3 runs to 15 residues. The CDR3 DNA sequence: TGTGCCAGCAGACCCCGCGGGGTAGCGGGAAGTGAGCAGTTCTTC. Protein: CASRPRGVAGSEQFF.

V and J are TRBV7-2 and TRBJ1-2; no clear D gene. This CDR3 has 15 amino acids. Between the trimmed V and J ends, which lost 2 bases and 5 bases, there was a span of 15 bases. Germline values: CDR1 SGHTA, CDR2 FQGNSA. This CDR3 reads CASSLNGVGSYGYTF. DNA of the CDR3: TGTGCCAGCAGCTTAAACGGGGTAGGCTCATATGGCTACACCTTC.

V usage is TRBV7-8 and J usage is TRBJ2-3, with TRBD1 matching 7 bases. This CDR3 has 15 residues. Looked up from germline, CDR1 is SGHVS and CDR2 is FQNEAQ. With V trimmed by 4 bases and J by 2 bases, 6 bases remained unmatched. The CDR3 spells CASSSETGVTDTQYF. DNA for the CDR3: TGTGCCAGCAGCTCCGAAACAGGGGTCACAGATACGCAGTATTTT.

This clone was picked up a small number of times. This chain uses TRBV5-1 with TRBJ1-1; a possible D gene is TRBD1 (6 bases). V shed 0 bases and J shed 0 bases, with 12 bases lying between them. This CDR3 is built from 16 residues. Germline V gene lookup returns CDR1 SGHRS and CDR2 YFSETQ. The CDR3 region has the DNA TGCGCCAGCAGCTTGGGAGGGGGTGGCATGAACACTGAAGCTTTCTTT. This codes for CASSLGGGGMNTEAFF.

The J gene is TRBJ1-1, the V gene TRBV5-1, with 7 bases identical to TRBD1. The V segment lost 3 bases and the J segment 0 bases; nucleotides outside the gene matches: 5. The CDR3 sequence is 15 residues long. Germline-derived CDR1 and CDR2 are SGHRS and YFSETQ. The CDR3 nucleotides are TGCGCCAGCAGCTCGCAGACAGGGCTGAACACTGAAGCTTTCTTT. Translated, it gives CASSSQTGLNTEAFF.

The sample holds one count of this clone. V gene TRBV29-1 combines with J gene TRBJ2-1; TRBD2 is a possible D gene (6 bases). V shed 7 bases and J shed 4 bases, with 14 bases lying between them. CDR3 length equals 13 residues. CDR1 is SQVTM, CDR2 ANQGSEA, per germline. This CDR3 reads CSGNLGGYNEQFF. Written as DNA, the CDR3 is TGCAGCGGTAACCTGGGGGGATACAATGAGCAGTTCTTC.

J is TRBJ1-3 and V is TRBV7-8, with 8 nucleotides matching TRBD1. Germline CDR1 SGHVS, CDR2 FQNEAQ. The V segment lost 3 bases and the J segment 4 bases; nucleotides outside the gene matches: 2. The CDR3 runs 14 residues. This CDR3 is CASSFDRGGNTIYF. CDR3 nucleotides: TGTGCCAGCAGCTTCGACAGGGGCGGAAACACCATATATTTT.

The genes are TRBV24-1 and TRBJ2-7, with D possibly TRBD2 on 5 matching bases. Germline loops: CDR1 KGHDR, CDR2 SFDVKD. CDR3 length: 13 amino acids. The V end lost 5 bases, the J end lost 7 bases, and 14 bases lay between the germline ends. CDR3 residues: CATSGRVGEEQYF. The DNA for the CDR3 is TGTGCCACCAGTGGTCGGGTCGGGGAGGAGCAGTACTTC.

The CDR3 here is CASSLKFERTGNTGELFF. The CDR3 coding sequence is TGCGCCAGCAGCTTGAAGTTCGAGAGGACAGGTAACACCGGGGAGCTGTTTTTT. The V and J genes are TRBV5-1 and TRBJ2-2; 7 nucleotides match TRBD1. The CDR3 spans 18 residues. V gave up 1 base and J gave up 2 bases; unmatched junction bases: 11. Germline V lookup: CDR1 SGHRS, CDR2 YFSETQ.

This sequence joins TRBV19 and TRBJ2-2, with 10 bases that match TRBD2. The CDR3 has 15 residues. The V gene's germline CDR1 is LNHDA and CDR2 SQIVND (reference sequence). J was trimmed by 6 bases and V by 1 base; bases with no gene match: 2. CDR3 sequence reads: CASSIVLAGAGELFF. CDR3 DNA: TGTGCCAGTAGTATAGTCCTAGCGGGAGCCGGGGAGCTGTTTTTT.

This chain joins TRBV5-4 and TRBJ1-3; D is possibly TRBD1 (5 bases). The CDR3 extends over 15 amino acids. Per the germline V gene, CDR1 is SGHNT and CDR2 is YYREEE (reference sequence). Trimming cost V 5 bases and J 2 bases, with 14 bases left between them. CDR3 DNA sequence: TGTGCCAGCAGGAGCCAGGGCTCTGCTGGAAACACCATATATTTT. Encoded protein: CASRSQGSAGNTIYF.

The chain employs TRBV5-1 and TRBJ1-5; D remains unclear. Trimming shortened V by 0 bases and J by 3 bases, and 10 bases separated the two germline ends. CDR1 SGHRS and CDR2 YFSETQ come from the germline V gene. This CDR3 has 15 amino acids. CDR3 amino acids: CASSLGSELNQPQHF. In DNA, the CDR3 is TGCGCCAGCAGCTTGGGGAGCGAACTCAATCAGCCCCAGCATTTT.

The chain recombines TRBV28 with TRBJ2-7; the match to TRBD1 covers 9 bases. Per the germline V gene, CDR1 is MDHEN and CDR2 is SYDVKM. Losses at the gene ends were 6 bases for V and 5 bases for J; bases not matched to a gene: 8. CDR3 length equals 14 residues. The CDR3 loop reads CASRSGQGQDEQYF. The CDR3 bases are TGTGCCAGCAGATCCGGACAGGGGCAGGACGAGCAGTACTTC.

This chain links TRBV12-3 or TRBV12-4 with TRBJ1-5; TRBD1 aligns across 7 bases. The V and J ends lost 6 bases and 6 bases, in that order; junction bases with no gene match: 5. This CDR3 has 13 residues. CDR3 amino acids: CASRPGTAQPQHF. In nucleotides, the CDR3 is TGTGCCAGCAGACCCGGGACAGCTCAGCCCCAGCATTTT.

This chain links TRBV19 with TRBJ1-6, with a tentative D call TRBD1 (6 bases). The V and J ends lost 3 bases and 6 bases respectively, with 12 bases between them. Germline CDR1 reads LNHDA; CDR2 reads SQIVND (reference sequence). This CDR3 spans 15 amino acids. The CDR3 sequence: CASSIVDSINSPLHF. CDR3 DNA sequence: TGTGCCAGTAGTATTGTGGACAGTATTAATTCACCCCTCCACTTT.

The rearrangement uses TRBV6-2 or TRBV6-3 and TRBJ1-5; no clear D. Germline-derived CDR1 and CDR2 are MNHEY and SVGEGT. Between the trimmed V and J ends, which lost 7 bases and 1 base, there was a span of 17 bases. This CDR3 region has 16 residues. DNA for the CDR3: TGTGCCAGCACCCCGTCCCCCGGCAGGAGCAATCAGCCCCAGCATTTT. Translated: CASTPSPGRSNQPQHF.

In regard to this clone: A read error may produce the germline difference seen at one junction end. The chain links TRBV7-7 to TRBJ2-7; the D gene is possibly TRBD2 (5 bases). CDR3 length equals 13 residues. Germline-derived CDR1 and CDR2 are SSHAT and FNYEAQ (reference sequence). DNA for the CDR3: TGTGCTAGCAGCTTGTACCGAGGGTACGAGCAGTACTTC. It translates to CASSLYRGYEQYF. The variable domain in full, with the rest retrieved from reference TRBV7-7 and TRBJ2-7, is GAGVSQSPRYKVTKRGQDVTLRCDPISSHATLYWYQQALGQGPEFLTYFNYEAQPDKSGLPSDRFSAERPEGSISTLTIQRTEQRDSAMYRCASSLYRGYEQYFGPGTRLTVT.

The chain joins TRBV4-1 to TRBJ1-1; 8 nucleotides agree with TRBD1. The germline gives CDR1 MGHRA, CDR2 YSYEKL. This CDR3 is built from 15 residues. Losses at the gene ends were 0 bases for V and 8 bases for J; bases not matched to a gene: 8. The CDR3 region is CASSQELSGGQEAFF. The CDR3 coding sequence is TGCGCCAGCAGCCAAGAACTCTCAGGGGGCCAGGAAGCTTTCTTT.

This rearrangement joins TRBV7-9 to TRBJ2-1, with a possible D match to TRBD2 (6 bases). V was clipped by 10 bases and J by 2 bases, with 21 bases between them. The CDR3 covers 16 residues. In germline, CDR1 is SEHNR, CDR2 FQNEAQ (reference sequence). This chain's CDR3 is CATHYWGLLTYNEQFF. The CDR3 DNA reads TGTGCCACGCATTATTGGGGACTCCTAACCTACAATGAGCAGTTCTTC.

The chain recombines TRBV27 with TRBJ1-1; no definite D call. The CDR3 contains 13 residues. From germline, CDR1 is MNHEY and CDR2 SMNVEV (reference sequence). V shed 6 bases and J shed 1 base, with 9 bases lying between them. The CDR3 is CASRNTQNTEAFF. In DNA, the CDR3 is TGTGCCAGCAGAAACACACAGAACACTGAAGCTTTCTTT.

The chain couples TRBV19 to TRBJ2-7; 7 bases line up with TRBD1. CDR3 length: 14 amino acids. The germline V gene encodes CDR1 LNHDA and CDR2 SQIVND (reference sequence). The ends lost 2 bases at V and 2 bases at J; junction bases unmatched: 3. The CDR3 reads CASSIQGVPYEQYF. The DNA for the CDR3 is TGTGCCAGTAGTATACAGGGGGTGCCCTACGAGCAGTACTTC. Using reference TRBV19 and TRBJ2-7 for the parts outside the CDR3, the full variable domain is DGGITQSPKYLFRKEGQNVTLSCEQNLNHDAMYWYRQDPGQGLRLIYYSQIVNDFQKGDIAEGYSVSREKKESFPLTVTSAQKNPTAFYLCASSIQGVPYEQYFGPGTRLTVT.

The CDR3 bases are TGTGCCTGGAGTGTAGCCGCTGGAAACACCATATATTTT. Its protein is CAWSVAAGNTIYF. The chain has TRBV30 and TRBJ1-3; D is unclear. V lost 0 bases to trimming and J lost 2 bases, with 5 bases between them. CDR1 is GTSNPN, CDR2 SVGIG, per germline (reference sequence). CDR3 size: 13 residues.

This chain joins TRBV7-3 and TRBJ1-3, with D maybe TRBD1 (6 bases). Per germline, CDR1 SGHTA and CDR2 FQGTGA. V lost 3 bases and J 0 bases, leaving 15 bases between the germline ends. The CDR3 has 17 amino acids. CDR3 sequence reads: CASSLVIGGSSGNTIYF. The CDR3 nucleotides read TGTGCCAGCAGCTTGGTTATAGGGGGTAGCTCTGGAAACACCATATATTTT.

The J gene is TRBJ2-1, the V gene TRBV7-9; the match to TRBD1 covers 7 bases. The germline V gene encodes CDR1 SEHNR and CDR2 FQNEAQ (reference sequence). V was clipped by 4 bases and J by 0 bases; unmatched bases: 3. The CDR3 consists of 15 residues. Here the CDR3 DNA reads TGTGCCAGCAGCTATAGACAGGGCTCCTACAATGAGCAGTTCTTC. Encoded protein: CASSYRQGSYNEQFF.

This clone was seen just once. This sequence joins TRBV2 and TRBJ1-3; 10 positions agree with TRBD1. This CDR3 region has 16 residues. V dropped 3 bases and J dropped 0; count of bases not matched to a gene: 2. Germline values: CDR1 SNHLY, CDR2 FYNNEI. The CDR3 spells CASSEGQGNSGNTIYF. The CDR3 nucleotides are TGTGCCAGCAGTGAGGGACAGGGGAACTCTGGAAACACCATATATTTT. The full variable domain, in which reference TRBV2 and TRBJ1-3 provide the parts outside the CDR3, is EPEVTQTPSHQVTQMGQEVILRCVPISNHLYFYWYRQILGQKVEFLVSFYNNEISEKSEIFDDQFSVERPDGSNFTLKIRSTKLEDSAMYFCASSEGQGNSGNTIYFGEGSWLTVV.

This clone was seen just once. Other DNA sequences in this specimen translate into the identical CDR3. The chain is built from TRBV3-1 (or the pseudogene TRBV3-2) and TRBJ1-4, with 8 nucleotides matching TRBD1. V lost 3 bases to trimming and J lost 7 bases; unmatched junction nucleotides: 7. The CDR3 sequence is 15 residues long. From germline, CDR1 is LGHDT and CDR2 YNNKEL (reference sequence). The CDR3 reads CASSQGTGWGEKLFF. The CDR3 coding sequence is TGTGCCAGCAGCCAGGGGACAGGCTGGGGTGAAAAACTGTTTTTT.

The CDR3 DNA is TGTGCCAGCAGCTATACCGACAGCACCGGGGAGCTGTTTTTT. This codes for CASSYTDSTGELFF. The rearrangement uses TRBV7-2 and TRBJ2-2, with a tentative D call TRBD1 (5 bases). V gave up 4 bases and J gave up 4 bases, with 10 bases separating them. CDR3 length: 14 residues. The germline CDR1 and CDR2 sequences are SGHTA and FQGNSA.

This clone has more than one count but fewer than ten. The chain is built from TRBV5-1 and TRBJ1-4; a weak D match, TRBD1 (6 bases). V was trimmed by 5 bases and J by 4 bases, leaving 18 bases between them. This CDR3 has 16 amino acids. Germline CDR1 and CDR2: SGHRS and YFSETQ. The CDR3 sequence: CASSGQGIVGNEKLFF. CDR3 nucleotides: TGCGCCAGCAGTGGGCAGGGGATCGTCGGTAATGAAAAACTGTTTTTT.